This T cell receptor beta chain was sequenced for a study of cytomegalovirus exposure and HLA in healthy donors. Note on this clone: Its antigen is still unknown.

It was with 60 Vbeta and 13 Jbeta primers that the PCR ran. Using immunoSEQ multiplex PCR, the repertoire was profiled, and TCRdb retains in-frame clones only, with some absent. This sample has fewer than 150,000 clones; approximately 70% occur once, and the top ten carry 1.5% to 2%. This CDR3 contains 18 residues. Germline CDR1 SGHTA, CDR2 FQGTGA. J was trimmed by 4 bases and V by 5 bases; bases with no gene match: 9. Overall study findings and caveats: As confirmed in vitro, a few CMV-associated chains were specific for CMV antigens. What TCR beta sequences reportedly achieved was accurate prediction of HLA-A and HLA-B alleles in most subjects. Earlier analysis looked at TCR beta V segments, and most were productive about 90% or about 30% of the time.

The clonotype originates from a woman in her 30s in good health and CMV-seronegative. Material for sequencing was PBMCs. The rearrangement joins TRBV7-3 to TRBJ2-1; TRBD2 aligns across 15 bases. This CDR3 reads CASSQGLAGGSLYNEQFF. DNA for the CDR3: TGTGCCAGCAGCCAAGGACTAGCGGGAGGGTCCTTATACAATGAGCAGTTCTTC.